Listed here is a single T cell receptor beta chain. What it binds is unknown. The data are from a study of cytomegalovirus exposure and HLA in healthy donors. Germline values: CDR1 LGHNA, CDR2 YSLEER. The CDR3 loop spans 17 amino acids. Trimming removed 0 bases at V and 6 bases at J, with 17 bases between. General observations from the study: When analyzed later, the rates of TCR association showed variation by HLA locus, with DRB1 the most and HLA-C the fewest. As immune exposure information, only CMV serostatus was available.

Amplification used 60 Vbeta primers and 13 Jbeta primers. TCRdb's table, derived via immunoSEQ multiplex PCR, lists solely in-frame clones and lacks some. The table lists approximately 130,000 clones, 70% to 80% of them singletons, with less than 3.5% in the top ten. Sequencing used PBMCs. The chain combines TRBV4-3 with TRBJ2-2, with a tentative D call TRBD1 (6 bases). The clonotype was recovered from a human donor in good health. For the CDR3, the DNA is TGCGCCAGCAGCCAAGAGGGGTATACAGGGTCCCCCGGGGAGCTGTTTTTT. Translating gives CASSQEGYTGSPGELFF.